This T cell receptor beta chain came from a study of T-cell reconstitution after alpha-beta-depleted transplantation in children. V was shortened by 4 bases and J by 5 bases, with 17 bases between the two germline ends. Germline assignment: CDR1 SQVTM and CDR2 ANQGSEA. There are 14 residues in the CDR3. This clonotype was observed a few times. The antigen is not known. For TCRbeta, the library was prepared with unique molecular identifiers. Via MiXCR, TCRdb re-called the PCR reads, giving one row per CDR3 protein. The top ten clones hold roughly 11% of a sample with 250,000 to 400,000 distinct CDR3 sequences, roughly 21% of them seen once. Study-level findings and limits: Where alpha-beta T cells came from about two months after transplant was reportedly several hundred expanded graft clones.

The J gene is TRBJ1-2, the V gene TRBV29-1; D perhaps matches TRBD1 (5 bases). Sequenced here: PBMCs, mostly from graft donor cells, sampled 180 days after TCRalphabeta/CD19-depleted stem cell transplant. This sequence was found in a male patient younger than 18 who had a stem cell transplant for acute lymphoblastic leukemia, so the T cells may come from the graft donor. CDR3 loop: CSVAPRTGTYGYTF. The CDR3 DNA is TGCAGCGTTGCCCCGAGAACCGGGACTTATGGCTACACCTTC. The whole variable domain, filled in from reference TRBV29-1 and TRBJ1-2, reads SAVISQKPSRDICQRGTSLTIQCQVDSQVTMMFWYRQQPGQSLTLIATANQGSEATYESGFVIDKFPISRPNLTFSTLTVSNMSPEDSSIYLCSVAPRTGTYGYTFGSGTRLTVV.